One and the same sample provided the 16 T cell receptor beta chains below, sequenced in a study of a mutant IDH1 vaccine in newly diagnosed glioma. Regarding time point: week 47, end of study. Every vaccine dose comprised 300 ug of mutant IDH1 20-mer peptide plus topical imiquimod. Their antigens are not known. Here immunoSEQ multiplex PCR was the method, and the copy in TCRdb shows in-frame clones only, minus some. This sample carries nearly 25,000 clones, about 80% of them seen once, and the ten largest clones take under 4%. This sample comprised PBMCs, obtained from a glioma patient whose treatment included an IDH1 peptide vaccine. The source is a middle-aged man with glioma. Some clones in this sample may be carry-over from other donors' samples.

This clone was recorded only once. The rearrangement joins TRBV11-2 to TRBJ1-1; D is unresolved. This CDR3 has 14 amino acids. Trimming took off 0 bases at V and 4 bases at J, with 9 bases between the two ends. Germline values: CDR1 SGHAT, CDR2 FQNNGV. CDR3 sequence reads: CASSLEGTSTEAFF. The CDR3, as DNA: TGTGCCAGCAGCTTAGAGGGAACTAGCACTGAAGCTTTCTTT.

This clone was detected once. The genes are TRBV2 and TRBJ2-3; D not certain. CDR3 length: 15 residues. Trimming left V 3 bases short and J 0 bases short, with 10 bases between. The V gene's germline CDR1 is SNHLY and CDR2 FYNNEI. The CDR3 here is CASSDTNPSTDTQYF. The CDR3 DNA reads TGTGCCAGCAGTGATACAAACCCTAGCACAGATACGCAGTATTTT.

The chain links TRBV5-1 to TRBJ2-1; the D is unclear. The germline V gene has CDR1 SGHRS and CDR2 YFSETQ. The CDR3 consists of 15 residues. Trimming took 1 base from V and 1 from J, leaving 9 bases between them. This chain's CDR3 is CASSLSTQSYNEQFF. The CDR3 nucleotides are TGCGCCAGCAGCTTGTCTACTCAATCCTACAATGAGCAGTTCTTC.

V gene TRBV6-1 combines with J gene TRBJ1-5, with D possibly TRBD1 on 5 matching bases. V gave up 5 bases and J gave up 0 bases, with 11 bases separating them. The CDR3 runs to 15 residues. Germline V gene lookup returns CDR1 MNHNS and CDR2 SASEGT. Written as DNA, the CDR3 is TGTGCCAGCAGTTTCGGGGGTTATAGCAATCAGCCCCAGCATTTT. Translating it yields CASSFGGYSNQPQHF.

This clone was seen only once. The gene calls are TRBV19 and TRBJ2-7; tentatively, D is TRBD2 (5 bases). Trimming stripped 0 bases from V and 4 bases from J, with 16 bases between. This CDR3 contains 16 residues. Germline CDR1 is LNHDA and CDR2 is SQIVND (reference sequence). Here the CDR3 DNA reads TGTGCCAGTAGTATAGATCGAGGAGGCAGCAGATACGAGCAGTACTTC. It is translated as CASSIDRGGSRYEQYF.

The gene calls are TRBV6-6 and TRBJ2-5, with D maybe TRBD2 (7 bases). The CDR3 extends over 13 amino acids. Looked up from germline, CDR1 is MNHNY and CDR2 is SVGAGI (reference sequence). With 2 bases removed from V and 5 bases from J, the gap between germline ends came to 9 bases. The CDR3 nucleotides read TGTGCCAGCAGTTACAAGGGGGGGGAGACCCAGTACTTC. This gives the protein CASSYKGGETQYF.

CDR3 amino acids: CASSRGWDSPLHF. The CDR3 coding sequence is TGTGCCAGCAGTAGGGGCTGGGATTCACCCCTCCACTTT. V gene TRBV6-5 combines with J gene TRBJ1-6; maybe TRBD1 (5 bases). V was clipped by 5 bases and J by 8 bases, with 10 bases between them. The CDR3 is made up of 13 amino acids. CDR1 is MNHEY and CDR2 is SVGAGI in the germline V gene.

The chain recombines TRBV7-2 with TRBJ1-3; 8 bases agree with TRBD1. The CDR3 extends over 15 amino acids. Germline values: CDR1 SGHTA, CDR2 FQGNSA. The ends lost 5 bases at V and 2 bases at J; junction bases unmatched: 5. The CDR3 DNA reads as TGTGCCAGCAGCATAGTGACAGGGGCTGGAAACACCATATATTTT. It specifies CASSIVTGAGNTIYF.

The CDR3 region is CASSDSLGLAGEVQYF. DNA for the CDR3: TGTGCCAGCAGTGACAGTTTGGGGTTAGCGGGGGAGGTGCAGTACTTC. The chain couples TRBV25-1 to TRBJ2-7, with TRBD2 matching 9 bases. CDR1 MGHDK and CDR2 SYGVNS come from the germline V gene. CDR3 length: 16 amino acids. Trimming took 3 bases from V and 9 from J; bases not matched to a gene: 15.

The sample holds a few counts of this clone. This chain connects TRBV19 to TRBJ1-4, with TRBD1 matching over 8 bases. The junction had 16 bases not matched to a gene; V was cut back by 5 bases and J by 8 bases. This CDR3 contains 17 residues. Germline V gene lookup returns CDR1 LNHDA and CDR2 SQIVND (reference sequence). CDR3 DNA: TGTGCCAGTAGTGCAAACCGGAGCAGGGGGCAACAAGAAAAACTGTTTTTT. Amino acid sequence: CASSANRSRGQQEKLFF.

In its sample, this clone was seen a few times. The V and J genes are TRBV7-8 and TRBJ2-3, with D unclear. The CDR3 is made up of 14 amino acids. Deletions cut 5 bases from V and 0 bases from J, with 9 bases between. Germline CDR1 and CDR2: SGHVS and FQNEAQ. The DNA of the CDR3 is TGTGCCAGCAGCCCCGAGTACAGCACAGATACGCAGTATTTT. It translates to CASSPEYSTDTQYF.

The chain recombines TRBV6-6 with TRBJ1-2, with a possible D match to TRBD1 (6 bases). Germline lookup yields CDR1 MNHNY and CDR2 SVGAGI (reference sequence). The CDR3 sequence is 14 residues long. Trimming stripped 7 bases from V and 3 bases from J, with 15 bases between. The CDR3 region is CASTPGETYYGYTF. The CDR3, as DNA: TGTGCCAGCACCCCAGGGGAGACATACTATGGCTACACCTTC.

The chain links TRBV7-9 to TRBJ2-7; 7 bases are shared with TRBD1. V gave up 3 bases and J gave up 0 bases; unmatched junction bases: 2. Per the germline V gene, CDR1 is SEHNR and CDR2 is FQNEAQ (reference sequence). CDR3 size: 14 residues. The CDR3 nucleotides read TGTGCCAGCAGCTTGGGACAGACCTCCTACGAGCAGTACTTC. Translating it yields CASSLGQTSYEQYF.

The chain employs TRBV5-6 and TRBJ1-5; 9 positions agree with TRBD1. After removal of 3 bases from V and 6 bases from J, the junction contained 1 base not matched to a gene. This CDR3 is built from 13 residues. The germline V gene has CDR1 SGHDT and CDR2 YYEEEE. CDR3 region: CASSSQGAQPQHF. As DNA, the CDR3 is TGTGCCAGCAGCTCACAGGGGGCTCAGCCCCAGCATTTT.

The table lists this clone with a count of one. V usage is TRBV6-4 and J usage is TRBJ1-6; no clear D. This CDR3 comprises 13 residues. Germline values: CDR1 MRHNA, CDR2 SNTAGT. Trimming removed 2 bases at V and 6 bases at J, with 5 bases between. The CDR3 sequence: CASSDRFNSPLHF. The CDR3 DNA follows: TGTGCCAGCAGTGACAGGTTTAATTCACCCCTCCACTTT.

V is TRBV7-2 and J is TRBJ2-3; 7 nucleotides line up with TRBD1. There are 12 residues in the CDR3. Germline V gene lookup returns CDR1 SGHTA and CDR2 FQGNSA. Germline trimming cut 5 bases from V and 9 bases from J; bases unmatched to any gene: 5. CDR3 region: CASSTTGETQYF. In DNA form, the CDR3 reads TGTGCCAGCAGCACAACAGGGGAGACGCAGTATTTT.